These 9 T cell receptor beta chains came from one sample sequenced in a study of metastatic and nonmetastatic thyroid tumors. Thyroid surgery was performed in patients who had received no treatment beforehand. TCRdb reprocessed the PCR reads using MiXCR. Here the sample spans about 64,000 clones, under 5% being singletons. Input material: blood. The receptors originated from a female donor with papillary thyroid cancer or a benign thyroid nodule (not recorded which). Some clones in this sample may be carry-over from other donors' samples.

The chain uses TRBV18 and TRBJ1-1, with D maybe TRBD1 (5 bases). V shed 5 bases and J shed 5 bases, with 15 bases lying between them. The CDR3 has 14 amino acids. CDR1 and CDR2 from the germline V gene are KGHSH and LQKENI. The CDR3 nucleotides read TGTGCCAGCTCAAGACAGAGTGGTGAAACTGAAGCTTTCTTT. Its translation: CASSRQSGETEAFF.

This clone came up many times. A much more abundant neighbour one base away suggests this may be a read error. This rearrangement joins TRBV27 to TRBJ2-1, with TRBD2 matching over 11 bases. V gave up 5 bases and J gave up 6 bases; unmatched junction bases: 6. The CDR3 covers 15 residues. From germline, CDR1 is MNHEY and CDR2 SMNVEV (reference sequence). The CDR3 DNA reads TGTGCCAGCAGTCCCCTAGCGGGAGGAGGCAATGAGCAGTTCTTC. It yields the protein CASSPLAGGGNEQFF.

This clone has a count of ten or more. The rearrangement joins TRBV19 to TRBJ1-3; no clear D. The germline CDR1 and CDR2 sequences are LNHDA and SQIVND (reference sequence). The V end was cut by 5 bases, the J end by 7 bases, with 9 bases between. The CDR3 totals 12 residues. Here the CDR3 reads CASSYAGNTIYF. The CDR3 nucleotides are TGTGCCAGTAGTTATGCCGGCAACACCATATATTTT.

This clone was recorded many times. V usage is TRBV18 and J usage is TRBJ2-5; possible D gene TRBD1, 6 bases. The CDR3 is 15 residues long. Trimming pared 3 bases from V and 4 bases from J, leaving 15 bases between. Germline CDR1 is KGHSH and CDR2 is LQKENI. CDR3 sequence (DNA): TGTGCCAGCTCACCGACGCAGGGGAACAGAGAGACCCAGTACTTC. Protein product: CASSPTQGNRETQYF.

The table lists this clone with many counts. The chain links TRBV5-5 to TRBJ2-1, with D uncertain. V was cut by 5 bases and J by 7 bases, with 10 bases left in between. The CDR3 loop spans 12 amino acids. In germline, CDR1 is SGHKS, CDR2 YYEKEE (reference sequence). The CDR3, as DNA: TGTGCCAGCAGTCCGGTCGCAAATGAGCAGTTCTTC. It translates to CASSPVANEQFF.

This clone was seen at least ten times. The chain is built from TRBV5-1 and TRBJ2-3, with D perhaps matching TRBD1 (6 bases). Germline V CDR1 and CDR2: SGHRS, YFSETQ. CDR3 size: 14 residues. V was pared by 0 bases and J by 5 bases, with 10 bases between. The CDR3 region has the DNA TGCGCCAGCAGCTTGGAGCAGGGGCAAGATACGCAGTATTTT. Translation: CASSLEQGQDTQYF.

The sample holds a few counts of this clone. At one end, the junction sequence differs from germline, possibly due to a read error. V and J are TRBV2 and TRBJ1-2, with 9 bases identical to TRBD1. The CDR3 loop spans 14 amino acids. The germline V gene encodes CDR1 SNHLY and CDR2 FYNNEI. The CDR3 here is CVSSVSGTGRGYTF. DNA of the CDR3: TGTGTCAGCAGCGTGTCTGGGACAGGGAGAGGCTACACCTTC.

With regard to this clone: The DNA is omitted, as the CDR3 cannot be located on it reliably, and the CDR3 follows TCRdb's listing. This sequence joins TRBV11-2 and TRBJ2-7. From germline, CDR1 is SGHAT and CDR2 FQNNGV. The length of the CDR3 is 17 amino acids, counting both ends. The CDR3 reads CASSFYICSADRYEQYF.

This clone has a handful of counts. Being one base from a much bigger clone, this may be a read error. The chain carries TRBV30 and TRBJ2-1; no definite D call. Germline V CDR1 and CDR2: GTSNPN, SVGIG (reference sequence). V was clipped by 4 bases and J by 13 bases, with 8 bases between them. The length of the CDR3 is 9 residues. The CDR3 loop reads CAWTLSQFF. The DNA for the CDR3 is TGTGCCTGGACCCTCTCCCAGTTCTTC.